This TCR beta chain was profiled in a study of blood T cell repertoires in COVID-19 (dated by TCRdb to between 2020 and 2021). General notes on the study: The collaborator samples originated in the United States, Italy and Spain and spanned the acute and convalescent phases of COVID-19. The material from the prospective study consisted of cDNA or gDNA derived from T cells, B-cell-depleted T cells, or PBMCs. Subjects who had been exposed to COVID-19, were actively infected with it, or had recovered from it provided the deeply sampled blood TCRbeta repertoires that made up the dataset. The repertoires were made available in a free public database intended to serve as a resource for research on the immune response to SARS-CoV-2. Samples were obtained from the ongoing ImmuneRACE study (first 160 participants) and from 1,254 subjects provided by 6 global collaborators. The sample metadata nearly always contained a de-identified subject ID, COVID-19 status, age in years and sex. HLA class I and class II types, where available, came from metadata supplied by the sample provider rather than from assay-based typing. The full study reports these points: Clinical and demographic metadata were provided uncurated, with the amount varying by source and participant.

The immunoSEQ Assay, a bias-controlled multiplex PCR, was used to amplify TCRbeta CDR3 regions from genomic DNA. The original methods were these. The number of nucleated cells in each sample was estimated by amplification of reference gene primers within the assay. To quantify the absolute abundance of each unique TCRbeta CDR3 rearrangement, sequence reads were collapsed and filtered. Productive Simpson clonality was computed per sample as the square root of Simpson's diversity index over productive rearrangements. In its TCRdb copy, this immuneACCESS table keeps in-frame sequences only and misses some clones. Where compared with another copy, unresolved V genes explain less than half of these, and the others have no known cause. Clone size and the V and J calls come from that table; the DNA yielded D and trimming. The sample table contains tens of thousands of clones; only one count was recorded for approximately 85% of them. The top ten hold around 2.9% of the sample.

At one collaborating source in Seattle, patients were enrolled during active infection and were followed longitudinally through the course of disease. Each collaborating institution followed its own protocols to collect whole blood in K2EDTA tubes. For TCRbeta analysis, collaborators shipped samples in one of three forms: frozen whole blood, isolated PBMCs, or DNA extracted from either of those sample types. The germline V gene gives CDR1 as MGHRA and CDR2 as YSYEKL. The CDR3 spans 19 residues, from the cysteine through the phenylalanine. The DNA shown is the 57-base CDR3, in frame from base 1. Here V drops 2 bases and J drops 0 bases, and the junction holds 9 bases not matched to any gene. Of note for this clone: Its antigen is currently not known. No qualities accompany the bases; no much larger clone lies one base away.

The chain uses TRBV4-1 and TRBJ1-4, and 10 junction bases match TRBD1. The sample consisted of peripheral blood. This sequence originates from a woman older than 75 with COVID-19, enrolled during active disease. This receptor has the CDR3 CASSQTRGGQGATNEKLFF. DNA sequence: TGCGCCAGCAGCCAAACTCGAGGAGGACAGGGGGCAACTAATGAAAAACTGTTTTTT.